Described below is a single TCR beta chain sequence and its context. Its target is unknown. The data derive from a study of circulating tumor DNA in untreated peripheral T-cell lymphoma. Overall study: Baseline and serial on-treatment serum tracked circulating tumor DNA carrying tumor TCR clonotypes.

Per the germline V gene, CDR1 is SGHRS and CDR2 is YFSETQ. The ends lost 4 bases at V and 1 base at J; junction bases unmatched: 10. The length of the CDR3 is 17 residues. Study results and caveats: After two cycles, ctDNA cleared in 30% to 40% of serially sampled patients. A couple of patients with persistent post-therapy ctDNA stayed in remission. Baseline tissues yielded approximately 83% and baseline serum 65% to 75% tumor-specific clonotype detection.

The repertoire was sequenced with immunoSEQ multiplex PCR; TCRdb's copy has only in-frame clones and lacks some. The data show about 2,000 clones, less than 90% seen once. The chain is built from TRBV5-1 and TRBJ1-1; 10 bases are a match to TRBD1. The sequence was obtained from a human donor with peripheral T-cell lymphoma. Sequenced input: cell-free DNA from blood serum. The CDR3 here is CASSRETGGATNTEAFF. The CDR3 DNA is TGCGCCAGCAGCCGGGAGACAGGGGGCGCGACGAACACTGAAGCTTTCTTT. Full variable domain (remainder filled in from reference TRBV5-1 and TRBJ1-1): KAGVTQTPRYLIKTRGQQVTLSCSPISGHRSVSWYQQTPGQGLQFLFEYFSETQRNKGNFPGRFSGRQFSNSRSEMNVSTLELGDSALYLCASSRETGGATNTEAFFGQGTRLTVV.